Listed below are T cell receptor beta chains from one sample, sequenced in a study of blood T cell repertoires in COVID-19. Measured with immunoSEQ multiplex PCR; TCRdb has only the in-frame clones, and not every one. The data show 45,000 to 65,000 clones, with 65% to 85% seen just once and roughly 29% held by the top ten. Sequencing input: peripheral blood. The receptor source for this set is a woman over 75 with COVID-19, enrolled during active disease. Each CDR3 is given with its conserved first and last residue. Each record gives: clone size, J gene, D gene, V gene, CDR3 DNA, CDR3 protein. D genes are given only for firm matches. Only part of the rows carry a size: once, few, many, or a class if the clone is expanded.

clone size: once; J gene: TRBJ2-1; D gene: -; V gene: TRBV24-1; CDR3 DNA: TGTGCCACCAGTGCAGGTCACTCCTACAATGAGCAGTTCTTC; CDR3 protein: CATSAGHSYNEQFF
clone size: -; J gene: TRBJ2-1; D gene: TRBD1; V gene: TRBV28; CDR3 DNA: TGTGCCAGCAGTTCGACAGGGAAGTCCTACAATGAGCAGTTCTTC; CDR3 protein: CASSSTGKSYNEQFF
clone size: -; J gene: TRBJ2-1; D gene: -; V gene: TRBV24-1; CDR3 DNA: TGTGCCACGTCACACGCCCCAACCTACAATGAGCAGTTCTTC; CDR3 protein: CATSHAPTYNEQFF
clone size: once; J gene: TRBJ1-1; D gene: -; V gene: TRBV3-1/TRBV3-2; CDR3 DNA: TGTGCCAGCAGCCAAAATTTCCGCCTGACAGAGGAAGCTTTCTTT; CDR3 protein: CASSQNFRLTEEAFF
clone size: -; J gene: TRBJ2-7; D gene: TRBD1; V gene: TRBV5-1; CDR3 DNA: TGCGCCAGCAGCTCCATCCCGGGACAGGGCTCCTACGAGCAGTACTTC; CDR3 protein: CASSSIPGQGSYEQYF
clone size: -; J gene: TRBJ2-2; D gene: -; V gene: TRBV16; CDR3 DNA: TGTGCCAGCAGCCAAACGGGATCCCCGAACACCGGGGAGCTGTTTTTT; CDR3 protein: CASSQTGSPNTGELFF
clone size: few; J gene: TRBJ1-6; D gene: TRBD1; V gene: TRBV7-9; CDR3 DNA: TGTGCCAGCAGCGCCCTGACAGGGGTGAATAATTCACCCCTCCACTTT; CDR3 protein: CASSALTGVNNSPLHF
clone size: -; J gene: TRBJ2-2; D gene: TRBD1; V gene: TRBV9; CDR3 DNA: TGTGCCAGCAGCGCCCTCGGGACAGCGAACACCGGGGAGCTGTTTTTT; CDR3 protein: CASSALGTANTGELFF
clone size: -; J gene: TRBJ2-1; D gene: TRBD1; V gene: TRBV7-2; CDR3 DNA: TGTGCCAGCAGCTTGCTAGGGGGCATCTCCTACAATGAGCAGTTCTTC; CDR3 protein: CASSLLGGISYNEQFF
clone size: -; J gene: TRBJ1-2; D gene: TRBD1; V gene: TRBV5-8; CDR3 DNA: TGTGCCAGCAGCTTGGTATATGGGACAGCTACCAACTATGGCTACACCTTC; CDR3 protein: CASSLVYGTATNYGYTF
clone size: few; J gene: TRBJ2-2; D gene: -; V gene: TRBV6-4; CDR3 DNA: TGTGCCAGCAGCCCCGGAGCGAACACCGGGGAGCTGTTTTTT; CDR3 protein: CASSPGANTGELFF
clone size: -; J gene: TRBJ2-7; D gene: TRBD2; V gene: TRBV10-3; CDR3 DNA: TGTGCCATCTCGACTAGCGGGAGGGCCTACGAGCAGTACTTC; CDR3 protein: CAISTSGRAYEQYF
clone size: -; J gene: TRBJ2-7; D gene: -; V gene: TRBV2; CDR3 DNA: TGTGCCAGCAGTACCCGCTGGGGCAGCTACGAGCAGTACTTC; CDR3 protein: CASSTRWGSYEQYF
clone size: -; J gene: TRBJ1-1; D gene: -; V gene: TRBV19; CDR3 DNA: TGTGCCAGTAGTATGGGGGGGAGCGGGTACACTGAAGCTTTCTTT; CDR3 protein: CASSMGGSGYTEAFF
clone size: -; J gene: TRBJ2-3; D gene: TRBD2; V gene: TRBV27; CDR3 DNA: TGTGCCAGCAGTTTGGAGCGGGATATCACAGATACGCAGTATTTT; CDR3 protein: CASSLERDITDTQYF
clone size: -; J gene: TRBJ2-1; D gene: TRBD2; V gene: TRBV7-3; CDR3 DNA: TGTGCCAGCAGCTTAGCCCCTCGCCCACTAGCGGGGTTCTCCTACAATGAGCAGTTCTTC; CDR3 protein: CASSLAPRPLAGFSYNEQFF
clone size: -; J gene: TRBJ2-3; D gene: TRBD2; V gene: TRBV5-1; CDR3 DNA: TGCGCCAGCAGCCCAACTAGCGGATCCACAGATACGCAGTATTTT; CDR3 protein: CASSPTSGSTDTQYF
clone size: few; J gene: TRBJ2-1; D gene: -; V gene: TRBV6-2/TRBV6-3; CDR3 DNA: TGTGCCAGCAGTTATTCCTCCTTCTACAATGAGCAGTTCTTC; CDR3 protein: CASSYSSFYNEQFF
clone size: -; J gene: TRBJ2-1; D gene: -; V gene: TRBV2; CDR3 DNA: TGTGCCAGCAGTGAACTATCCAATGAGCAGTTCTTC; CDR3 protein: CASSELSNEQFF
clone size: -; J gene: TRBJ2-1; D gene: TRBD2; V gene: TRBV2; CDR3 DNA: TGTGCCAGCAGTGTCATCTGGACTAGCGGGAGCTCCTACAATGAGCAGTTCTTC; CDR3 protein: CASSVIWTSGSSYNEQFF
clone size: -; J gene: TRBJ2-5; D gene: TRBD1; V gene: TRBV28; CDR3 DNA: TGTGCCAGCAGTTCAAGGGGGCCTGGAAAGACCCAGTACTTC; CDR3 protein: CASSSRGPGKTQYF
clone size: -; J gene: TRBJ2-3; D gene: TRBD1; V gene: TRBV7-3; CDR3 DNA: TGTGCCAGCCAGACAGGGGTCACAGATACGCAGTATTTT; CDR3 protein: CASQTGVTDTQYF
clone size: -; J gene: TRBJ2-4; D gene: TRBD1; V gene: TRBV19; CDR3 DNA: TGTGCCAGTAGTACGACAGGGGCCGCCAAAAACATTCAGTACTTC; CDR3 protein: CASSTTGAAKNIQYF
clone size: many; J gene: TRBJ2-1; D gene: TRBD2; V gene: TRBV4-1; CDR3 DNA: TGCGCCAGCAGCCAGGGAAGAGCGGGAGATGAGCAGTTCTTC; CDR3 protein: CASSQGRAGDEQFF
clone size: -; J gene: TRBJ1-2; D gene: TRBD1; V gene: TRBV5-1; CDR3 DNA: TGCGCCAGCAGCGCCGGACAGGGTAGTGATGGCTACACCTTC; CDR3 protein: CASSAGQGSDGYTF
clone size: once; J gene: TRBJ2-2; D gene: -; V gene: TRBV11-3; CDR3 DNA: TGTGCCAGCAGCTCAGGACTCACGGCCGGGGAGCTGTTTTTT; CDR3 protein: CASSSGLTAGELFF
clone size: -; J gene: TRBJ1-6; D gene: -; V gene: TRBV23-1; CDR3 DNA: TGCGCCAGCAGTCAATCCCTATATCGCACAGGGAAAGGATCACCCCTCCACTTT; CDR3 protein: CASSQSLYRTGKGSPLHF
clone size: -; J gene: TRBJ1-3; D gene: -; V gene: TRBV30; CDR3 DNA: TGTGCCTGGAGTGTACGGAGTTTTTCTGGAAACACCATATATTTT; CDR3 protein: CAWSVRSFSGNTIYF
clone size: -; J gene: TRBJ2-7; D gene: TRBD2; V gene: TRBV27; CDR3 DNA: TGTGCCACCCCAGTTCCACTAGCGGGAGGGCCCTACGAGCAGTACTTC; CDR3 protein: CATPVPLAGGPYEQYF
clone size: -; J gene: TRBJ1-1; D gene: TRBD1; V gene: TRBV11-3; CDR3 DNA: TGTGCCAGCAGCGCAGGACAGGGGTCCAACACTGAAGCTTTCTTT; CDR3 protein: CASSAGQGSNTEAFF
clone size: -; J gene: TRBJ2-1; D gene: -; V gene: TRBV6-6; CDR3 DNA: TGTGCCAGCAGTTACCCCGAACTACTCAATGAGCAGTTCTTC; CDR3 protein: CASSYPELLNEQFF
clone size: -; J gene: TRBJ2-2; D gene: -; V gene: TRBV9; CDR3 DNA: TGTGCCAGCAGCGCCCTTAGCACGAACACCGGGGAGCTGTTTTTT; CDR3 protein: CASSALSTNTGELFF
clone size: -; J gene: TRBJ1-2; D gene: -; V gene: TRBV20-1; CDR3 DNA: TGCAGTGGAGCCGTGGGACTTGGCTACACCTTC; CDR3 protein: CSGAVGLGYTF
clone size: -; J gene: TRBJ1-1; D gene: TRBD1; V gene: TRBV2; CDR3 DNA: TGTGCCAGCAGTCCTACAGGGGCGGGGGGGAACACTGAAGCTTTCTTT; CDR3 protein: CASSPTGAGGNTEAFF
clone size: -; J gene: TRBJ2-2; D gene: TRBD2; V gene: TRBV7-3; CDR3 DNA: TGTGCCAGCAGCTTACTCCCTAGCGGGTTGACCGGGGAGCTGTTTTTT; CDR3 protein: CASSLLPSGLTGELFF
clone size: few; J gene: TRBJ2-2; D gene: TRBD2; V gene: TRBV5-1; CDR3 DNA: TGCGCCAGCAGCTACCATGGAGCGGGGGGCGGCGGCACCGGGGAGCTGTTTTTT; CDR3 protein: CASSYHGAGGGGTGELFF
clone size: -; J gene: TRBJ1-2; D gene: -; V gene: TRBV3-1/TRBV3-2; CDR3 DNA: TGTGCCAGCAGCCAAGCATTCCAGGGGTACTATGGCTACACCTTC; CDR3 protein: CASSQAFQGYYGYTF